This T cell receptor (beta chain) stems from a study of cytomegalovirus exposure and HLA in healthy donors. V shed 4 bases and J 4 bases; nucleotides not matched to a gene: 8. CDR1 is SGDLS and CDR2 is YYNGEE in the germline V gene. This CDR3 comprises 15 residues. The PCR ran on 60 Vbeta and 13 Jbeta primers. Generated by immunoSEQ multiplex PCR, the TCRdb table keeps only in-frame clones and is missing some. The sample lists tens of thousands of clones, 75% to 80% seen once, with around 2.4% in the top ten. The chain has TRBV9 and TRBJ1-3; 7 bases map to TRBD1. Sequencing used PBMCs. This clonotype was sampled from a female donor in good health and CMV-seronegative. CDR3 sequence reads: CASSRAGTEGNTIYF. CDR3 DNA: TGTGCCAGCAGCAGAGCCGGGACAGAGGGAAACACCATATATTTT.